The following is a T cell receptor (beta chain) sequence with its context. Its antigen target is currently unknown. No much larger clone is present one base from it, and per-base qualities are unavailable. Library method: RT-PCR. The sample was run on an Illumina HiSeq 2500. TCRdb cleaned the public reads at Q25 with fastp, built clones with MiXCR and kept in-frame beta chains. All rows with the same CDR3 protein become a single entry with the most common DNA and genes. The sample includes 400,000 to 650,000 distinct CDR3 sequences, with around 7.9% observed a single time. Of the sample, less than 15% falls within the top ten clones. CDR1 and CDR2, looked up from the germline V gene (reference sequence), are SGHAT and FQDESV. The CDR3 measures 18 amino acids from cysteine to phenylalanine. The read is trimmed to its CDR3 DNA, 54 bases read in frame from base 1. V was cut back by 1 base and J by 0 bases, leaving a gap of 16 bases between them.

These data are taken from a study of response to subunit inactivated influenza vaccine (dated by TCRdb to 2017 to 2018). For the study in its entirety: The study used deep quantitative T cell receptor repertoire profiling to track responses to a trivalent subunit inactivated influenza vaccine.

Results the study describes overall, beyond this receptor: It was suggested by the authors that each seasonal influenza vaccination may recruit only a limited number of new T cells.

This sequence originates from a man aged 50 to 75 who received an inactivated influenza vaccine. Donor details come from another sample of the same person, matched by shared clones. This receptor chain uses TRBV11-1 and TRBJ2-1; no D gene call is confident. The input for sequencing was PBMCs from blood, taken approximately 25 months after vaccination. This receptor carries the CDR3 CASSLEPVSLSSYNEQFF. The bases are TGTGCCAGCAGCTTAGAGCCAGTCTCCCTTAGCTCCTACAATGAGCAGTTCTTC.